This passage covers 22 T cell receptor beta chains from one sample sequenced in a study of regulatory T cells in long-lasting Graves disease. Regarding time point: persistent/refractory GD, antithyroid drugs over 5 years with positive TRAb. The authors made the TCR library using RNA they extracted from PBMCs. The authors built TCR beta libraries using iRepertoire HTBI primers and Arm-PCR of CDR3 regions. TCRdb redid the calling of the multiplex PCR reads with MiXCR, one entry per CDR3 protein. The sample records 450,000 or so distinct CDR3 sequences, approximately 23% being singletons. The specimen comprised peripheral blood mononuclear cells (PBMCs), sampled when the disease was refractory, from a patient treated with antithyroid drugs. The receptors were sampled from a female donor with Graves disease.

V is TRBV19 and J is TRBJ1-4; TRBD1 matches at 8 bases. Trimming cost V 5 bases and J 6 bases; bases outside gene matches: 11. The CDR3 has 16 amino acids. Germline assignment: CDR1 LNHDA and CDR2 SQIVND (reference sequence). CDR3 region: CASSPTGQGADEKLFF. The CDR3 nucleotides read TGTGCCAGTAGTCCCACTGGTCAGGGGGCGGATGAAAAACTGTTTTTT. Combining the CDR3 with reference TRBV19 and TRBJ1-4 gives the whole variable domain DGGITQSPKYLFRKEGQNVTLSCEQNLNHDAMYWYRQDPGQGLRLIYYSQIVNDFQKGDIAEGYSVSREKKESFPLTVTSAQKNPTAFYLCASSPTGQGADEKLFFGSGTQLSVL.

The chain couples TRBV19 to TRBJ2-2, with TRBD2 matching 9 bases. Trimming removed 4 bases from V and 0 bases from J; junction bases left unmatched: 9. The CDR3 runs 18 residues. Germline CDR1 reads LNHDA; CDR2 reads SQIVND (reference sequence). The CDR3 sequence: CASSRYPLAGSNTGELFF. CDR3 DNA sequence: TGTGCCAGTAGTAGATACCCGCTAGCGGGATCGAACACCGGGGAGCTGTTTTTT.

As concerns this clonotype: A read error is possible here, since a much larger clone lies one base away. This chain uses TRBV27 with TRBJ2-5; a weak D match, TRBD2 (5 bases). Germline V CDR1 and CDR2: MNHEY, SMNVEV (reference sequence). The CDR3 covers 14 residues. V lost 4 bases and J 5 bases, leaving 14 bases between the germline ends. The CDR3: CASSSTKVGETQYF. CDR3 in DNA: TGTGCCAGCAGTTCGACTAAGGTCGGTGAGACCCAGTACTTC.

The sample holds a few counts of this clonotype. The chain couples TRBV19 to TRBJ1-1, with 7 nucleotides matching TRBD1. The CDR3 has 14 amino acids. Germline V CDR1 and CDR2: LNHDA, SQIVND (reference sequence). Trimming at V came to 5 bases and at J to 7 bases, leaving 10 bases not matched to a gene. This CDR3 reads CASSRQGPLVEAFF. The CDR3 DNA follows: TGTGCCAGTAGTCGACAGGGCCCTCTGGTTGAAGCTTTCTTT.

This sequence joins TRBV7-3 and TRBJ2-1; 12 nucleotides agree with TRBD2. Germline CDR1 reads SGHTA; CDR2 reads FQGTGA. Germline trimming cut 5 bases from V and 5 bases from J; bases unmatched to any gene: 4. The CDR3 loop spans 15 amino acids. The CDR3 is CASSTGLAGHNEQFF. The DNA of the CDR3 is TGTGCCAGCAGCACGGGACTAGCGGGTCACAATGAGCAGTTCTTC.

This clonotype was seen ten or more times. CDR3 sequence (DNA): TGTGCCAGCGTTCGGACAGGTCGAGATAGCAATCAGCCCCAGCATTTT. As protein: CASVRTGRDSNQPQHF. The chain recombines TRBV27 with TRBJ1-5; 7 positions match TRBD1. The CDR3 runs 16 residues. After removal of 8 bases from V and 0 bases from J, the junction contained 10 bases not matched to a gene. Germline-derived CDR1 and CDR2 are MNHEY and SMNVEV (reference sequence).

This clonotype was seen a few times. The chain recombines TRBV27 with TRBJ1-6; D is undetermined. V lost 0 bases and J 7 bases, leaving 13 bases between the germline ends. This CDR3 is 16 amino acids long. Germline V lookup: CDR1 MNHEY, CDR2 SMNVEV (reference sequence). In nucleotides, the CDR3 is TGTGCCAGCAGTTTATCACTGGGGATGGGGAATTCACCCCTCCACTTT. Protein sequence: CASSLSLGMGNSPLHF.

This clonotype was detected ten times or more. The rearrangement joins TRBV2 to TRBJ2-7; TRBD1 matches at 7 bases. From germline, CDR1 is SNHLY and CDR2 FYNNEI. This CDR3 is built from 13 residues. V shed 2 bases and J 6 bases; nucleotides not matched to a gene: 4. The DNA for the CDR3 is TGTGCCAGCAGTGAACAGGGGGAAACCGAGCAGTACTTC. It specifies CASSEQGETEQYF.

A few counts support this clonotype. CDR3 DNA sequence: TGTGCCAGCAGCTTAGGGCTGGGGACTAGCGGCTACGAGCAGTACTTC. The encoded protein is CASSLGLGTSGYEQYF. The J gene is TRBJ2-7, the V gene TRBV7-6, with 11 bases matching TRBD2. Trimming removed 1 base from V and 3 bases from J; junction bases left unmatched: 5. CDR3 size: 16 residues. Germline loops: CDR1 SGHVS, CDR2 FNYEAQ.

The table lists this clonotype with many counts. The genes are TRBV20-1 and TRBJ1-4, with a weak D call TRBD1 (5 bases). Germline-derived CDR1 and CDR2 are DFQATT and SNEGSKA (reference sequence). V shed 5 bases and J shed 8 bases, with 15 bases lying between them. The CDR3 length is 13 residues. The CDR3 region has the DNA TGCAGTGCTGCGGGACCGCCCGGGGAAAAACTGTTTTTT. It is translated as CSAAGPPGEKLFF.

The CDR3 is CASSWGTGRGTEAFF. The DNA of the CDR3 is TGCGCCAGCAGCTGGGGGACAGGTCGGGGCACTGAAGCTTTCTTT. The chain combines TRBV5-1 with TRBJ1-1, with 8 nucleotides matching TRBD1. V gave up 3 bases and J gave up 4 bases; unmatched junction bases: 8. This CDR3 has 15 residues. The V gene's germline CDR1 is SGHRS and CDR2 YFSETQ.

In this sample, this clonotype turned up a few times. This sequence joins TRBV27 and TRBJ2-6; no reliable D call. The V gene's germline CDR1 is MNHEY and CDR2 SMNVEV (reference sequence). The CDR3 contains 17 residues. Trimming removed 5 bases at V and 4 bases at J, with 18 bases between. CDR3 sequence: CASSPGQDPLGANVLTF. CDR3 DNA sequence: TGTGCCAGCAGTCCTGGTCAGGACCCTTTAGGGGCCAACGTCCTGACTTTC.

The gene calls are TRBV18 and TRBJ1-1; no clear D. In germline, CDR1 is KGHSH, CDR2 LQKENI. With 3 bases removed from V and 1 base from J, the gap between germline ends came to 12 bases. The CDR3 spans 15 residues. CDR3 bases: TGTGCCAGCTCACCCATTAGAGAATCGAACACTGAAGCTTTCTTT. It encodes CASSPIRESNTEAFF. Full variable domain (outside the CDR3, taken from reference TRBV18 and TRBJ1-1): NAGVMQNPRHLVRRRGQEARLRCSPMKGHSHVYWYRQLPEEGLKFMVYLQKENIIDESGMPKERFSAEFPKEGPSILRIQQVVRGDSAAYFCASSPIRESNTEAFFGQGTRLTVV.

This clonotype has just a few counts. The genes are TRBV2 and TRBJ2-3; TRBD2 matches 7 bases. V shed 6 bases and J 2 bases; nucleotides not matched to a gene: 5. The germline gives CDR1 SNHLY, CDR2 FYNNEI. The CDR3 is made up of 14 amino acids. The DNA of the CDR3 is TGTGCCAGCAGGAGAGCGGGAAACACAGATACGCAGTATTTT. It translates to CASRRAGNTDTQYF.

In its sample, this clonotype was seen many times. V gene TRBV28 combines with J gene TRBJ2-5; D unresolved. The CDR3 loop spans 14 amino acids. Germline V gene lookup returns CDR1 MDHEN and CDR2 SYDVKM. With 4 bases removed from V and 2 bases from J, the gap between germline ends came to 11 bases. This chain's CDR3 is CASSSGPSQETQYF. The CDR3 DNA reads as TGTGCCAGCAGTTCCGGACCCTCGCAAGAGACCCAGTACTTC.

This clonotype has ten or more counts. The chain couples TRBV11-3 to TRBJ2-7, with D possibly matching TRBD2 (6 bases). Germline CDR1 reads SGHNT; CDR2 reads YENEEA. The CDR3 loop spans 14 amino acids. Trimming took 3 bases from V and 3 from J, leaving 12 bases between them. The CDR3 region is CASSLGRENYEQYF. CDR3 DNA sequence: TGTGCCAGCAGCTTGGGGCGGGAAAACTACGAGCAGTACTTC.

The V gene is TRBV20-1, the J gene TRBJ2-2; 7 bases map to TRBD2. CDR1 and CDR2 (germline): DFQATT, SNEGSKA (reference sequence). The CDR3 has 12 residues. Trimming cost V 5 bases and J 9 bases; bases outside gene matches: 6. CDR3 in DNA: TGCAGTGCTCCATGGGGGGGACGGGAGCTGTTTTTT. Translation: CSAPWGGRELFF.

This clonotype has just a few counts. This rearrangement joins TRBV20-1 to TRBJ2-7; D remains unclear. V dropped 0 bases and J dropped 3 bases, with 18 bases sitting between them. Germline CDR1 is DFQATT and CDR2 is SNEGSKA (reference sequence). This CDR3 spans 16 amino acids. The CDR3 loop is CSARDEPEEIHYEQYF. The CDR3 DNA reads as TGCAGTGCTAGAGATGAACCAGAAGAAATCCACTACGAGCAGTACTTC.

J is TRBJ1-4 and V is TRBV7-3, with a tentative D call TRBD1 (6 bases). This CDR3 is built from 16 residues. V was shortened by 1 base and J by 6 bases, with 15 bases between the two germline ends. The germline V gene has CDR1 SGHTA and CDR2 FQGTGA. The CDR3 reads CASSLSVGYRDEKLFF. CDR3 DNA sequence: TGTGCCAGCAGCTTAAGCGTGGGCTACAGGGATGAAAAACTGTTTTTT.

The CDR3: CASIADIPRPAFF. The CDR3 DNA reads TGTGCCAGCATTGCAGACATACCGCGGCCGGCTTTCTTT. The chain links TRBV12-3 or TRBV12-4 to TRBJ1-1; D not resolved. V shed 7 bases and J shed 11 bases, with 20 bases lying between them. The CDR3 contains 13 residues.

J is TRBJ2-6 and V is TRBV5-1, with D unresolved. V was clipped by 2 bases and J by 3 bases, with 15 bases between them. Per the germline V gene, CDR1 is SGHRS and CDR2 is YFSETQ. The CDR3 runs 17 residues. CDR3 loop: CASSFPSLRFGANVLTF. Written as DNA, the CDR3 is TGCGCCAGCAGCTTCCCCTCTCTCCGGTTTGGGGCCAACGTCCTGACTTTC.

This clonotype was recorded a few times. This chain connects TRBV2 to TRBJ2-4, with D perhaps assigned TRBD1 or TRBD2 (6 bases each). Per germline, CDR1 SNHLY and CDR2 FYNNEI. Trimming removed 7 bases at V and 1 base at J, with 14 bases between. CDR3 length: 15 residues. For the CDR3, the DNA is TGTGCCAGCACCTTAAGAGGGGGGGCCAAAAACATTCAGTACTTC. It encodes CASTLRGGAKNIQYF.